This T cell receptor beta chain was captured by sequencing in a study of beta chain features in type 1 diabetes. The investigators reverse transcribed all of the isolated RNA, so they sequenced expressed TCRB transcripts. TCRdb's table, derived via immunoSEQ multiplex PCR, lists solely in-frame clones and lacks some. This sample has approximately 160,000 clones; approximately 8.1% occur once, and the top ten carry approximately 0.69%. Between the trimmed V and J ends, which lost 4 bases and 7 bases, there was a span of 16 bases. CDR3 length: 15 residues. The V gene's germline CDR1 is SGHTA and CDR2 FQGNSA. This clone was counted only a few times.

The specimen sequenced was central memory CD4+ T cells from blood. The chain joins TRBV7-2 to TRBJ1-4; TRBD1 might be the D (6 bases). This sequence originates from a man younger than 35 in good health. The DNA of the CDR3 is TGTGCCAGCAGCTCTCGGGAGGGGGTCTTTGAAAAACTGTTTTTT. Translation gives CASSSREGVFEKLFF.